The rows below give T cell receptor beta chains drawn from one sample of a study of T cells in Graves' hyperthyroidism and ophthalmopathy. One entry per CDR3 protein results from TCRdb running MiXCR on the multiplex PCR reads. The sample contains about 600,000 distinct CDR3 sequences, about 14% of which appear only once. The sequencing sample was made of blood. The receptors here all came from a woman between 45 and 60 years old with Graves' ophthalmopathy. Both conserved end residues are part of each CDR3. The D gene is left open where the match is weak. The listing skips clone size in some rows; elsewhere it reads once, few, many or a size class.

CDR3 protein	CDR3 DNA	clone size	J gene	D gene	V gene
CASSPQTGASTEAFF	TGTGCCAGCTCACCGCAGACAGGGGCCAGCACTGAAGCTTTCTTT	many	TRBJ1-1	TRBD1	TRBV18
CASSWRLGQAYEQYF	TGTGCCAGCAGCTGGAGGTTAGGTCAGGCCTACGAGCAGTACTTC	NA	TRBJ2-7	NA	TRBV7-9
CAWSDGDSYNEQFF	TGTGCCTGGAGTGATGGGGACAGCTACAATGAGCAGTTCTTC	many	TRBJ2-1	TRBD1	TRBV30
CSAGGALRALQETQYF	TGCAGTGCTGGGGGGGCGTTAAGGGCATTACAAGAGACCCAGTACTTC	many	TRBJ2-5	NA	TRBV20-1
CASSTGTSGNYEQYF	TGTGCCAGCAGCACAGGGACTAGCGGGAACTACGAGCAGTACTTC	many	TRBJ2-7	TRBD2	TRBV11-3
CASSIRGRQETQYF	TGTGCCAGTAGTATTAGAGGGCGGCAAGAGACCCAGTACTTC	NA	TRBJ2-5	NA	TRBV19
CASSIDSSGANVLTF	TGTGCCAGCAGTATAGACAGCTCTGGGGCCAACGTCCTGACTTTC	many	TRBJ2-6	NA	TRBV28
CSAREGFGSAYEQYF	TGCAGTGCTAGAGAGGGATTCGGGAGCGCCTACGAGCAGTACTTC	many	TRBJ2-7	NA	TRBV20-1
CASSMAGALTDTQYF	TGTGCCAGTAGTATGGCGGGGGCACTCACAGATACGCAGTATTTT	few	TRBJ2-3	NA	TRBV19
CSARWQDQETQYF	TGCAGTGCTAGATGGCAAGACCAAGAGACCCAGTACTTC	NA	TRBJ2-5	NA	TRBV20-1
CASSIGTSSSDTQYF	TGTGCCAGCAGCATCGGGACTAGTTCGTCGGATACGCAGTATTTT	many	TRBJ2-3	TRBD2	TRBV5-4
CSAEPPDLAYEQYF	TGCAGTGCTGAACCCCCAGACTTAGCCTACGAGCAGTACTTC	many	TRBJ2-7	NA	TRBV20-1
CAWRDGRRGMGTEAFF	TGTGCCTGGAGAGACGGGAGAAGGGGAATGGGGACTGAAGCTTTCTTT	many	TRBJ1-1	NA	TRBV30